This entry lists 9 T cell receptor beta chains sequenced from one sample in a study of vaccination effects on CD4 cells after COVID-19. Their recognized antigens are unknown. ViraFEST used viral peptide pools to expand antigen-specific CD4+ T cells before sequencing. Cultured cells yielded isolated CD4+ T cells after roughly 11 days. Vaccine recipients lacked prior SARS-CoV-2 infection and had negative nucleocapsid antibodies. Profiling relied on immunoSEQ multiplex PCR, and the TCRdb table lists in-frame clones only, not all of them. The table has roughly 67,000 clones, over 70% seen once. Sample: CD4+ T cells from PBMCs cultured with SARS-CoV-2 spike peptides, taken before COVID-19 vaccination. Receptors were obtained from a human donor who received a COVID-19 vaccine.

V and J are TRBV2 and TRBJ1-5, with TRBD1 as a possible D gene (5 bases). CDR1 is SNHLY, CDR2 FYNNEI, per germline. This CDR3 has 16 residues. The ends were cut back, 6 bases at V and 4 bases at J, with 19 bases in the middle. CDR3 coding DNA: TGTGCCAGCAGCTTCCCGGCCGGGGCCCGGAATCAGCCCCAGCATTTT. Translated: CASSFPAGARNQPQHF. Based on the CDR3 plus reference TRBV2 and TRBJ1-5, the full variable domain is EPEVTQTPSHQVTQMGQEVILRCVPISNHLYFYWYRQILGQKVEFLVSFYNNEISEKSEIFDDQFSVERPDGSNFTLKIRSTKLEDSAMYFCASSFPAGARNQPQHFGDGTRLSIL.

CDR3 coding DNA: TGTGCCAGCTCATCTACAGGACAGAACTATGGCTACACCTTC. Protein: CASSSTGQNYGYTF. The chain joins TRBV18 to TRBJ1-2; TRBD1 is a possible D gene (6 bases). Germline CDR1 is KGHSH and CDR2 is LQKENI. Trimming pared 5 bases from V and 2 bases from J, leaving 12 bases between. The CDR3 is 14 amino acids.

This chain connects TRBV30 to TRBJ2-3; possible D gene TRBD1, 6 bases. V lost 0 bases to trimming and J lost 5 bases, with 9 bases between them. The CDR3 consists of 13 residues. Per the germline V gene, CDR1 is GTSNPN and CDR2 is SVGIG (reference sequence). CDR3 nucleotides: TGTGCCTGGAGTGTAGGGGGAAGAGATACGCAGTATTTT. Residues: CAWSVGGRDTQYF.

The chain combines TRBV12-5 with TRBJ2-4; D gene ambiguous. This CDR3 is 12 amino acids long. Germline-derived CDR1 and CDR2 are LGHNT and FRNRAP. Trimming stripped 2 bases from V and 5 bases from J, with 4 bases between. CDR3 loop: CASGLRENIQYF. CDR3 coding DNA: TGTGCTAGTGGTTTGAGGGAAAACATTCAGTACTTC.

The rearrangement links TRBV19 to TRBJ2-4; D not resolved. V dropped 2 bases and J dropped 8 bases, with 4 bases sitting between them. This CDR3 comprises 11 residues. Germline V gene data show CDR1 as LNHDA and CDR2 as SQIVND (reference sequence). The CDR3 DNA follows: TGTGCCAGTAGTATATGGGACATTCAGTACTTC. Translation: CASSIWDIQYF.

The J gene is TRBJ1-5, the V gene TRBV18, with TRBD1 matching 7 bases. Germline CDR1 is KGHSH and CDR2 is LQKENI. CDR3 length: 14 residues. V lost 4 bases to trimming and J lost 7 bases; unmatched junction nucleotides: 7. The CDR3 DNA reads as TGTGCCAGCTCACGGAGACAGGGAGGCCAGCCCCAGCATTTT. It encodes CASSRRQGGQPQHF.

V usage is TRBV14 and J usage is TRBJ1-1, with TRBD1 identical over 7 bases. CDR1 and CDR2 from the germline V gene are SGHDN and FVKESK. The CDR3 runs 13 residues. J was trimmed by 11 bases and V by 0 bases; bases with no gene match: 6. In DNA, the CDR3 is TGTGCCAGCAGCCAAGATCGTAGGGGGCACGCTTTCTTT. Translated, it gives CASSQDRRGHAFF.

V and J are TRBV7-9 and TRBJ1-4; no clear D gene. Per the germline V gene, CDR1 is SEHNR and CDR2 is FQNEAQ (reference sequence). The V end lost 3 bases, the J end lost 5 bases, and 7 bases lay between the germline ends. This CDR3 has 13 amino acids. The DNA for the CDR3 is TGTGCCAGCAGCTTTGCCGGGAATGAAAAACTGTTTTTT. It specifies CASSFAGNEKLFF.

The CDR3 protein is CASKDGQGPQPQHF. The CDR3 DNA sequence: TGTGCCAGCAAGGACGGGCAGGGACCTCAGCCCCAGCATTTT. The rearrangement joins TRBV2 to TRBJ1-5; tentatively, D is TRBD1 (5 bases). The V gene's germline CDR1 is SNHLY and CDR2 FYNNEI. The length of the CDR3 is 14 residues. V was clipped by 7 bases and J by 6 bases, with 16 bases between them.